Shown below are 24 T cell receptor beta chains from a single sample sequenced in a study of CD8 T cells in ankylosing spondylitis. Findings of the study overall: Ankylosing spondylitis blood appeared to carry a characteristic TCR beta motif of roughly 8 highly homologous variants.

Each CDR3 protein is one row after TCRdb ran MiXCR on the 5' RACE reads. The data contain about 450,000 distinct CDR3 sequences, 26% of them seen just once; the ten biggest clones take up roughly 1%. These receptors are not linked to any known antigen. Sequences were obtained from blood, either unsorted or a sorted T cell fraction (not recorded which). All receptors derive from a male donor with ankylosing spondylitis.

The chain is built from TRBV5-1 and TRBJ2-1; the D gene is possibly TRBD1 (5 bases). Germline CDR1 and CDR2: SGHRS and YFSETQ. V lost 0 bases to trimming and J lost 7 bases, with 14 bases between them. This CDR3 has 15 amino acids. CDR3 amino acids: CASSLAGQGGNEQFF. CDR3 nucleotide sequence: TGCGCCAGCAGCTTGGCCGGGCAGGGTGGGAATGAGCAGTTCTTC.

This clonotype was counted only a few times. The chain uses TRBV4-1 and TRBJ1-1, with a weak D call TRBD1 (6 bases). CDR3 length: 15 amino acids. Germline V CDR1 and CDR2: MGHRA, YSYEKL. V lost 1 base, J lost 1 base, and 10 bases lay in between. In DNA, the CDR3 is TGCGCCAGCAGCCAAGGTCGACAGGCGAACACTGAAGCTTTCTTT. Its translation: CASSQGRQANTEAFF.

The DNA for the CDR3 is TGTGCCAGCAGTTACGGTCAGGAGACAGATACGCAGTATTTT. Encoded protein: CASSYGQETDTQYF. This chain uses TRBV6-2 or TRBV6-3 with TRBJ2-3; D remains ambiguous. Germline V gives CDR1 MNHEY, CDR2 SVGEGT. The CDR3 covers 14 residues. The V end lost 2 bases, the J end lost 3 bases, and 9 bases lay between the germline ends.

The chain links TRBV20-1 to TRBJ2-5; D call uncertain. V lost 4 bases and J lost 5, with 5 bases in between. CDR3 length equals 10 residues. Germline CDR1 and CDR2: DFQATT and SNEGSKA (reference sequence). The CDR3 loop reads CSANRETQYF. In DNA form, the CDR3 reads TGCAGTGCTAACCGTGAGACCCAGTACTTC.

The chain couples TRBV11-2 to TRBJ2-5; a possible D gene is TRBD2 (5 bases). The CDR3 extends over 14 amino acids. V lost 0 bases, J lost 5 bases, and 10 bases lay in between. Germline V lookup: CDR1 SGHAT, CDR2 FQNNGV. The CDR3 DNA reads TGTGCCAGCAGCTTAGACCCCGCTAGCGAGACCCAGTACTTC. It yields the protein CASSLDPASETQYF.

The gene calls are TRBV5-1 and TRBJ2-5, with 7 bases fitting TRBD2. Looked up from germline, CDR1 is SGHRS and CDR2 is YFSETQ. The CDR3 runs 16 residues. J was trimmed by 1 base and V by 0 bases; bases with no gene match: 6. CDR3 loop: CASSLVASGSQETQYF. The CDR3 DNA sequence: TGCGCCAGCAGCTTGGTTGCTAGCGGATCCCAAGAGACCCAGTACTTC.

This clonotype was recorded a few times. The genes are TRBV3-1 and TRBJ1-2; unclear D gene. Per germline, CDR1 LGHDT and CDR2 YNNKEL (reference sequence). The CDR3 loop spans 11 amino acids. V gave up 0 bases and J gave up 8 bases, with 4 bases separating them. CDR3 sequence (DNA): TGTGCCAGCAGCCAAGATTTCGGCTACACCTTC. This sequence encodes CASSQDFGYTF.

The gene calls are TRBV3-1 and TRBJ2-3; no reliable D call. The V and J ends lost 1 base and 3 bases respectively, with 11 bases between them. This CDR3 region has 15 residues. Per germline, CDR1 LGHDT and CDR2 YNNKEL (reference sequence). The CDR3 here is CASSQAPVVTDTQYF. The CDR3 bases are TGTGCCAGCAGCCAAGCTCCGGTCGTGACAGATACGCAGTATTTT.

The chain recombines TRBV29-1 with TRBJ2-1; D is possibly TRBD2 (7 bases). The germline gives CDR1 SQVTM, CDR2 ANQGSEA. The CDR3 totals 13 residues. Here the CDR3 reads CTVGRGSYNEQFF. The CDR3, as DNA: TGCACCGTAGGGAGGGGGAGTTACAATGAGCAGTTCTTC.

The chain has TRBV29-1 and TRBJ2-1, with D perhaps TRBD2 (5 bases). The germline gives CDR1 SQVTM, CDR2 ANQGSEA. CDR3 length: 13 residues. V was cut by 6 bases and J by 8 bases, with 17 bases left in between. The CDR3 coding sequence is TGCAGCGTCCAAAGAGAGGGTTGGGATGAGCAGTTCTTC. Its translation: CSVQREGWDEQFF.

The sample holds a few counts of this clonotype. The chain carries TRBV5-1 and TRBJ2-1; 11 bases agree with TRBD2. CDR1 SGHRS and CDR2 YFSETQ come from the germline V gene. J was trimmed by 9 bases and V by 4 bases; bases with no gene match: 6. The CDR3 runs 14 residues. The CDR3 sequence is CASSRRLAGSEQFF. CDR3 coding DNA: TGCGCCAGCAGCAGGAGACTAGCGGGAAGTGAGCAGTTCTTC.

This rearrangement joins TRBV5-5 to TRBJ2-6, with D perhaps matching TRBD1 (6 bases). V was shortened by 1 base and J by 0 bases, with 14 bases between the two germline ends. The length of the CDR3 is 18 residues. The germline CDR1 and CDR2 sequences are SGHKS and YYEKEE (reference sequence). The CDR3 DNA sequence: TGTGCCAGCAGCTTGAGGTGGACAGAAGTCTCTGGGGCCAACGTCCTGACTTTC. Amino acid sequence: CASSLRWTEVSGANVLTF.

This clonotype was detected ten times or more. This rearrangement joins TRBV29-1 to TRBJ1-3; the D gene is possibly TRBD1 (6 bases). Per the germline V gene, CDR1 is SQVTM and CDR2 is ANQGSEA. CDR3 length equals 13 residues. V gave up 7 bases and J gave up 4 bases, with 14 bases separating them. CDR3 sequence: CSATGQDGNTIYF. The CDR3 region has the DNA TGCAGCGCAACGGGACAAGACGGAAACACCATATATTTT. Full variable domain (outside the CDR3, taken from reference TRBV29-1 and TRBJ1-3): SAVISQKPSRDICQRGTSLTIQCQVDSQVTMMFWYRQQPGQSLTLIATANQGSEATYESGFVIDKFPISRPNLTFSTLTVSNMSPEDSSIYLCSATGQDGNTIYFGEGSWLTVV.

The CDR3 sequence is CASSLSGQPNEKLFF. The CDR3 region has the DNA TGTGCCAGCAGCCTAAGCGGACAGCCTAATGAAAAACTGTTTTTT. The chain is built from TRBV7-2 and TRBJ1-4; a possible D gene is TRBD1 (6 bases). Trimming removed 5 bases at V and 3 bases at J, with 13 bases between. CDR3 length equals 15 residues. Germline V CDR1 and CDR2: SGHTA, FQGNSA.

This clonotype has more than one count but fewer than ten. The rearrangement joins TRBV29-1 to TRBJ2-1; D perhaps matches TRBD2 (6 bases). V was clipped by 6 bases and J by 9 bases, with 18 bases between them. Germline V gives CDR1 SQVTM, CDR2 ANQGSEA. The CDR3 covers 13 residues. For the CDR3, the DNA is TGCAGCGTCCGGGGGACGGCGCAGGGTGAGCAGTTCTTC. It is translated as CSVRGTAQGEQFF.

CDR3 loop: CASGRTDTALNEKLFF. CDR3 in DNA: TGTGCCAGTGGCCGTACAGATACGGCACTGAATGAAAAACTGTTTTTT. V is TRBV19 and J is TRBJ1-4; no clear D gene. Trimming cost V 8 bases and J 5 bases, with 21 bases left between them. The CDR3 runs to 16 residues. CDR1 is LNHDA and CDR2 is SQIVND in the germline V gene (reference sequence).

This clonotype has only a few counts. The chain uses TRBV2 and TRBJ1-3; unclear D gene. The CDR3 spans 12 residues. V was shortened by 8 bases and J by 7 bases, with 12 bases between the two germline ends. Germline V gene sequence: CDR1 SNHLY, CDR2 FYNNEI. The CDR3 DNA sequence: TGTGCCAGCGGGCCAGACGGCAACACCATATATTTT. Its translation: CASGPDGNTIYF.

This clonotype has a count of ten or more. The chain couples TRBV7-2 to TRBJ2-5; D call uncertain. CDR1 and CDR2 from the germline V gene are SGHTA and FQGNSA. This CDR3 is 13 amino acids long. The germline V and J ends were trimmed by 1 base and 5 bases, with 8 bases remaining between them. CDR3 protein: CASSLGPWETQYF. In nucleotides, the CDR3 is TGTGCCAGCAGCTTAGGACCGTGGGAGACCCAGTACTTC.

This clonotype was detected a few times. This chain connects TRBV7-9 to TRBJ1-4; D might be TRBD1 (6 bases). CDR1 is SEHNR and CDR2 is FQNEAQ in the germline V gene (reference sequence). The V end was cut by 1 base, the J end by 7 bases, with 13 bases between. This CDR3 is built from 15 residues. This chain's CDR3 is CASSLGGAKGEKLFF. The CDR3, as DNA: TGTGCCAGCAGCTTAGGGGGGGCGAAGGGTGAAAAACTGTTTTTT.

Ten or more counts support this clonotype. V is TRBV11-2 and J is TRBJ2-7; 11 bases are a match to TRBD2. CDR1 SGHAT and CDR2 FQNNGV come from the germline V gene. J was trimmed by 7 bases and V by 5 bases; bases with no gene match: 7. This CDR3 is built from 14 residues. Written as DNA, the CDR3 is TGTGCCAGCAGCGAGACTAGCGGGGTCTCGGAGCAGTACTTC. It translates to CASSETSGVSEQYF.

The chain employs TRBV5-1 and TRBJ2-1, with a weak D call TRBD2 (6 bases). V lost 7 bases and J 6 bases, leaving 11 bases between the germline ends. Germline CDR1 and CDR2: SGHRS and YFSETQ. The CDR3 spans 12 residues. CDR3 residues: CASSGTFNEQFF. CDR3 nucleotide sequence: TGCGCCAGCTCCGGGACTTTCAATGAGCAGTTCTTC.

This clonotype was detected once. V and J are TRBV7-8 and TRBJ2-1; 9 nucleotides align to TRBD1. The germline gives CDR1 SGHVS, CDR2 FQNEAQ. The V segment lost 5 bases and the J segment 9 bases; nucleotides outside the gene matches: 8. This CDR3 has 14 residues. The CDR3 DNA reads TGTGCCAGCAGCGCCCGGACAGGGGTCAGTGAGCAGTTCTTC. It specifies CASSARTGVSEQFF. The variable domain in full, with the rest retrieved from reference TRBV7-8 and TRBJ2-1, is GAGVSQSPRYKVAKRGQDVALRCDPISGHVSLFWYQQALGQGPEFLTYFQNEAQLDKSGLPSDRFFAERPEGSVSTLKIQRTQQEDSAVYLCASSARTGVSEQFFGPGTRLTVL.

There are a few counts of this clonotype. This chain connects TRBV20-1 to TRBJ2-1; no clear D gene. The CDR3 runs to 15 residues. CDR1 DFQATT and CDR2 SNEGSKA come from the germline V gene (reference sequence). V lost 3 bases and J lost 6, with 18 bases in between. The CDR3 loop reads CSASLDGLVRNEQFF. DNA for the CDR3: TGCAGTGCTAGTCTGGACGGGCTCGTCCGCAATGAGCAGTTCTTC.

This chain joins TRBV5-1 and TRBJ1-2; weak D call: TRBD1 (6 bases). Deletions cut 5 bases from V and 0 bases from J, with 14 bases between. The CDR3 spans 15 residues. CDR1 and CDR2 from the germline V gene are SGHRS and YFSETQ. The CDR3 DNA sequence: TGCGCCAGCAGTACCACAGGGTTGGCTAACTATGGCTACACCTTC. It encodes CASSTTGLANYGYTF.